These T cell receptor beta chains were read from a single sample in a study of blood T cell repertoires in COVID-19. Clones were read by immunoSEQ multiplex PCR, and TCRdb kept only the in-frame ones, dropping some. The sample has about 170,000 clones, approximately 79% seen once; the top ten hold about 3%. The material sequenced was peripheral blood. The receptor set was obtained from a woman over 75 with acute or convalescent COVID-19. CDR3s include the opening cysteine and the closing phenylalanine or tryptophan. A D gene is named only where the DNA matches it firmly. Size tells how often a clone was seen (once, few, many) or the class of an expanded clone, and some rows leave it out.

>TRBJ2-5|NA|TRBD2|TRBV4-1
TGCGCCAGCAGCCAAGTCCTATCTAGCGGGAGGGGGGGAAGAGAGACCCAGTACTTC
CASSQVLSSGRGGRETQYF
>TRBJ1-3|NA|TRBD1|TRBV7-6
TGTGCCAGCAGCTTAGCTGGCATCAGGGGGTCTGGAAACACCATATATTTT
CASSLAGIRGSGNTIYF
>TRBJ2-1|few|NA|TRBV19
TGTGCCAGTAGTATTCAGTACTCCTACAATGAGCAGTTCTTC
CASSIQYSYNEQFF
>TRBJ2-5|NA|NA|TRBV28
TGTGCCAGCAAGAGTGAGAAAACCCTTTTAACTTGGTACTTC
CASKSEKTLLTWYF
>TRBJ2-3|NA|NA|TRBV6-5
TGTGCCAGCACCCTAGACAGATTCACAGATACGCAGTATTTT
CASTLDRFTDTQYF
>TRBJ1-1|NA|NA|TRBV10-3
TGTGCCATCAGTGAGTTGCAGGGGAGCACTGAAGCTTTCTTT
CAISELQGSTEAFF
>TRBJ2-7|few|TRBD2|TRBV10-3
TGTGCCATCAGTGAGTCTCCAGACTTACTCGCCACGGATAAACTAGCGGAGGCCTACGAGCAGTACTTC
CAISESPDLLATDKLAEAYEQYF
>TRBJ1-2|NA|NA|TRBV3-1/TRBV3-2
TGTGCCAGCAGCCAAGGGCAGGACTATGGCTACACCTTC
CASSQGQDYGYTF
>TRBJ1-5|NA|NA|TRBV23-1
TGCGCCAGCAGTCAATGTTCAGGGGACGGCAATCAGCCCCAGCATTTT
CASSQCSGDGNQPQHF
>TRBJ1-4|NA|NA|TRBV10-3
TGTGCCACCCTTCGGGGGGCGGACGCCTTTAATGAAAAACTGTTTTTT
CATLRGADAFNEKLFF
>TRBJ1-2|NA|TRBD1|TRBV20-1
TGCAGTGCTAGTGACCAGGGGGCACACTATGGCTACACCTTC
CSASDQGAHYGYTF
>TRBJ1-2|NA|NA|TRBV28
TGTGCCAGCAGTTTGGGGGGGCTCGGCTATGGCTACACCTTC
CASSLGGLGYGYTF
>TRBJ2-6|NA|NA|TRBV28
TGTGCCAGCAGTGCCAGGGGTTCAGCTGGGGCCAACGTCCTGACTTTC
CASSARGSAGANVLTF
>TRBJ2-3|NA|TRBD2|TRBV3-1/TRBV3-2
TGTGCCAGCAGCTTAACGAGCGGGAGAGATACGCAGTATTTT
CASSLTSGRDTQYF
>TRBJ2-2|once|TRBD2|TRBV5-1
TGCGCCAGCAGCTTTGAGAGCGGGGGTGCCGGGGAGCTGTTTTTT
CASSFESGGAGELFF
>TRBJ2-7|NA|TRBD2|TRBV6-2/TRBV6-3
TGTGCCAGCAGCAGAGAGCGGGAGCCAACCTACGAGCAGTACTTC
CASSREREPTYEQYF
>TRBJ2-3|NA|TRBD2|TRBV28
TGTGCCAGCAGTCACCCCTTAACGGGAGGGGCAGATACGCAGTATTTT
CASSHPLTGGADTQYF